The rows below give T cell receptor beta chains drawn from one sample of a study of early T cells in non-severe SARS-CoV-2 infection. From the 5' RACE reads, TCRdb called clonotypes with MiXCR, one entry per CDR3 protein. The sample lists approximately 70,000 distinct CDR3 sequences, roughly 12% occurring once. The sample in question was whole blood, obtained at baseline. The receptors stem from an adult who was a healthcare worker with PCR-confirmed SARS-CoV-2 infection or an uninfected control (not recorded which). Each CDR3 is given with its conserved first and last residue. The order of the fields is clone size, V gene, J gene, D gene, CDR3 protein, CDR3 DNA. D genes are given only for firm matches. Some rows mark clone size as missing; the rest say once, few, many or name a class of expanded clone.

>many|TRBV11-2|TRBJ1-4|-
CASSPPTGSNEKLFF
TGTGCCAGCAGCCCGCCCACGGGCTCTAATGAAAAACTGTTTTTT
>-|TRBV6-6|TRBJ2-7|TRBD1
CASSTTGTGGYEQYF
TGTGCCAGCAGCACCACCGGGACAGGGGGGTACGAGCAGTACTTC
>few|TRBV28|TRBJ1-5|-
CASSPGVGQGNQPQHF
TGTGCCAGCAGTCCCGGGGTGGGGCAGGGCAATCAGCCCCAGCATTTT
>-|TRBV11-2|TRBJ2-1|-
CASSLTVTIKNEQFF
TGTGCCAGCAGCTTGACAGTGACAATAAAGAATGAGCAGTTCTTC
>many|TRBV6-8|TRBJ1-3|-
CASSYSGPKDF
TGTGCCAGCAGTTACTCGGGACCAAAGGATTTT
>few|TRBV6-2/TRBV6-3|TRBJ1-1|-
CASSYPIPEAFF
TGTGCCAGCAGTTACCCTATCCCTGAAGCTTTCTTT
>-|TRBV28|TRBJ1-1|TRBD1
CASSFGDPTGGNTEAFF
TGTGCCAGCAGTTTCGGGGACCCGACAGGGGGGAACACTGAAGCTTTCTTT
>few|TRBV29-1|TRBJ2-7|-
CSVGQGAYEQYF
TGCAGCGTTGGGCAGGGAGCCTACGAGCAGTACTTC
>many|TRBV28|TRBJ1-2|-
CASSDSAYGYTF
TGTGCCAGCAGTGACTCAGCGTATGGCTACACCTTC
>-|TRBV3-1|TRBJ2-6|-
CASTPEWHPTGANVLTF
TGTGCCAGCACCCCTGAGTGGCACCCAACTGGGGCCAACGTCCTGACTTTC
>few|TRBV7-3|TRBJ1-2|TRBD1
CASSSRQGHTF
TGTGCCAGCAGCTCCCGACAGGGACACACCTTC
>many|TRBV12-3/TRBV12-4|TRBJ1-2|-
CASSSSDRPYGYTF
TGTGCCAGCAGTTCCTCCGACAGACCCTATGGCTACACCTTC
>few|TRBV28|TRBJ2-5|TRBD2
CARDLAGPRQETQYF
TGTGCCAGAGACCTAGCGGGCCCCCGCCAAGAGACCCAGTACTTC
>few|TRBV7-7|TRBJ2-1|-
CASSSSPLF
TGTGCTAGCAGCTCATCGCCCCTCTTC
>many|TRBV15|TRBJ2-7|-
CATSKGSREQYF
TGTGCCACCAGCAAGGGTAGCCGGGAGCAGTACTTC
>many|TRBV9|TRBJ2-7|-
CASSVATSRTYEQYF
TGTGCCAGCAGCGTAGCTACCAGCAGGACCTACGAGCAGTACTTC
>many|TRBV12-3/TRBV12-4|TRBJ2-1|-
CASSTGTLNEQFF
TGTGCCAGCAGCACAGGGACCCTCAATGAGCAGTTCTTC
>few|TRBV28|TRBJ2-7|-
CASRDTGGGGYEQYF
TGTGCCAGCAGGGACACGGGAGGGGGCGGTTACGAGCAGTACTTC
>few|TRBV25-1|TRBJ2-1|-
CASSERFYNEQFF
TGTGCCAGCAGTGAACGTTTCTACAATGAGCAGTTCTTC
>many|TRBV11-2|TRBJ2-6|-
CASSLDRRYSGANVLTF
TGTGCCAGCAGCTTAGATCGCAGGTACTCTGGGGCCAACGTCCTGACTTTC
>few|TRBV7-8|TRBJ1-2|-
CASSDQGIARGYTF
TGTGCCAGCAGCGACCAGGGGATAGCGCGCGGCTACACCTTC
>few|TRBV12-3/TRBV12-4|TRBJ2-2|TRBD1
CASSRQGSGELFF
TGTGCCAGCAGCCGACAGGGGTCCGGGGAGCTGTTTTTT
>many|TRBV19|TRBJ2-7|TRBD2
CASRTSGRAANEQYF
TGTGCCAGTAGGACTAGCGGGAGGGCCGCGAACGAGCAGTACTTC
>few|TRBV11-2|TRBJ2-7|TRBD1
CASSPGQGRYEQYF
TGTGCCAGCAGCCCCGGACAGGGGCGGTACGAGCAGTACTTC
>-|TRBV6-6|TRBJ2-7|TRBD1
CASSTQDRGIPYEQYF
TGTGCCAGCAGTACCCAGGACAGGGGGATTCCCTACGAGCAGTACTTC
>-|TRBV28|TRBJ1-4|-
CASSLTGPRAKLFF
TGTGCCAGCAGTTTAACCGGGCCCCGCGCCAAACTGTTTTTT
>-|TRBV27|TRBJ2-1|TRBD2
CASSYGLAGSEQFF
TGTGCCAGCAGTTACGGACTAGCGGGGAGTGAGCAGTTCTTC
>many|TRBV5-1|TRBJ2-3|-
CASSLFRADTQYF
TGCGCCAGCAGCTTGTTTCGGGCCGATACGCAGTATTTT
>medium-sized|TRBV4-3|TRBJ2-6|-
CASSQVPGYSGANVLTF
TGCGCCAGCAGCCAAGTTCCGGGGTACTCTGGGGCCAACGTCCTGACTTTC
>few|TRBV5-1|TRBJ1-1|TRBD1
CASETGGTNTEAFF
TGCGCCAGCGAGACAGGGGGGACGAACACTGAAGCTTTCTTT
>few|TRBV4-1|TRBJ2-7|-
CASSQAFRAEQYF
TGCGCCAGCAGCCAAGCGTTCAGGGCTGAGCAGTACTTC
>few|TRBV28|TRBJ2-7|-
CASSPWIKTNYEQYF
TGTGCCAGCAGTCCCTGGATAAAGACCAACTACGAGCAGTACTTC
>many|TRBV4-1|TRBJ1-2|-
CASSQSGYYGYTF
TGCGCCAGCAGCCAATCTGGGTACTATGGCTACACCTTC
>few|TRBV7-9|TRBJ2-7|-
CASSSTSDHSYEQYF
TGTGCCAGCAGCTCCACCTCCGACCACTCCTACGAGCAGTACTTC
>few|TRBV28|TRBJ2-6|TRBD2
CASSLGGDAGANVLTF
TGTGCCAGCAGTTTGGGAGGGGATGCTGGGGCCAACGTCCTGACTTTC
>few|TRBV11-2|TRBJ2-5|-
CASSPGAGWQETQYF
TGTGCCAGCAGCCCTGGGGCAGGGTGGCAAGAGACCCAGTACTTC
>many|TRBV4-1|TRBJ2-1|-
CASSRGTVTYNEQFF
TGCGCCAGCAGTCGCGGGACAGTGACCTACAATGAGCAGTTCTTC
>many|TRBV6-2/TRBV6-3|TRBJ2-1|TRBD2
CASSPDPSGGYNEQFF
TGTGCCAGCAGTCCCGACCCTAGCGGGGGATACAATGAGCAGTTCTTC
>few|TRBV4-1|TRBJ1-5|-
CASSQSRVLGQPQHF
TGCGCCAGCAGCCAATCCAGGGTCTTGGGTCAGCCCCAGCATTTT
>few|TRBV7-2|TRBJ2-3|TRBD2
CASSGLGAGNADTQYF
TGTGCCAGCAGCGGACTGGGAGCGGGAAACGCAGATACGCAGTATTTT
>-|TRBV4-3|TRBJ1-2|-
CASSQDFTGGYGYTF
TGCGCCAGCAGCCAAGATTTTACAGGAGGGTATGGCTACACCTTC
>few|TRBV5-5|TRBJ2-3|-
CASSFPGTDTQYF
TGTGCCAGCAGCTTTCCAGGCACAGATACGCAGTATTTT
>few|TRBV29-1|TRBJ2-1|-
CSVESHVVYNEQFF
TGCAGCGTTGAATCCCATGTAGTCTACAATGAGCAGTTCTTC
>-|TRBV5-1|TRBJ1-5|-
CASSTDGAQPQHF
TGCGCCAGCAGCACAGACGGGGCTCAGCCCCAGCATTTT
>-|TRBV19|TRBJ2-3|-
CASKDDASTDTQYF
TGTGCCAGTAAGGATGACGCTAGCACAGATACGCAGTATTTT
>-|TRBV2|TRBJ1-4|TRBD1
CASNPGTVTEKLFF
TGTGCCAGCAACCCGGGGACAGTCACCGAAAAACTGTTTTTT
>few|TRBV12-3/TRBV12-4|TRBJ1-2|-
CASSLGRYYGYTF
TGTGCCAGCAGTTTGGGCAGGTACTATGGCTACACCTTC
>few|TRBV18|TRBJ2-5|-
CASSPAEGAGQTQYF
TGTGCCAGCTCACCAGCGGAGGGGGCCGGCCAGACCCAGTACTTC
>many|TRBV4-2|TRBJ2-1|-
CASSQVEKGTDEQFF
TGTGCCAGCAGCCAAGTTGAAAAAGGGACGGATGAGCAGTTCTTC